What follows describes a single TCR beta chain. CDR3 length equals 14 residues. Trimming pared 4 bases from V and 6 bases from J, leaving 16 bases between. Germline loops: CDR1 SGHRS, CDR2 YFSETQ. These data originate in a study of blood T cell repertoires in COVID-19. Study summary: PBMCs, B-cell-depleted T cells, or T cells were the source of the cDNA or gDNA that made up the material.

Here immunoSEQ multiplex PCR was the method, and the copy in TCRdb shows in-frame clones only, minus some. The table includes about 130,000 clones, about four fifths detected once. The sequenced material came from peripheral blood. The V and J genes are TRBV5-1 and TRBJ1-1; D unclear. This receptor was taken from a man aged 40-49 years with active or convalescent COVID-19. The DNA for the CDR3 is TGCGCCAGCAGCCCCAGGCCGGGCGGGCCTGAAGCTTTCTTT. Its protein product is CASSPRPGGPEAFF.